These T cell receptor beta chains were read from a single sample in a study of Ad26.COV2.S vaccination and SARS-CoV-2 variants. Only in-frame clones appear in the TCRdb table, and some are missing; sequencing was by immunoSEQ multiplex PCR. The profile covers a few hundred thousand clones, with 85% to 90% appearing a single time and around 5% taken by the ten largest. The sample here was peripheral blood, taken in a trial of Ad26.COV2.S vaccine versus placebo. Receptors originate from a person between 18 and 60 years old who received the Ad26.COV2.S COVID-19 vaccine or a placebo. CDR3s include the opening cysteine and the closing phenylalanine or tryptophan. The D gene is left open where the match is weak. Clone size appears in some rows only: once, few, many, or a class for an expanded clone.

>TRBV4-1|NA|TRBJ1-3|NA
TGCGCCAGCACCCCGGGGTATGGAAACACCATATATTTT
CASTPGYGNTIYF
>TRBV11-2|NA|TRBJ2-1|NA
TGTGCCAGCAGCCAACTAAACAATGAGCAGTTCTTC
CASSQLNNEQFF
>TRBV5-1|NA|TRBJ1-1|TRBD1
TGCGCCAGCAGCTTGGCCGGGACAGGGGAGAACCCTGAAGCTTTCTTT
CASSLAGTGENPEAFF
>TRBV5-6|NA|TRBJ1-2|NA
TGTGCCAGCAGCTTGTCGGGGAACTATGGCTACACCTTC
CASSLSGNYGYTF
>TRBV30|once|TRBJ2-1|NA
TGTGCCTGGAGTGGTTCGACTCGGAGCTCCTACAATGAGCAGTTCTTC
CAWSGSTRSSYNEQFF
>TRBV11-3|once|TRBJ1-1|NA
TGTGCCAGCAGCTTCCCTTTAGGGGAGAACACTGAAGCTTTCTTT
CASSFPLGENTEAFF
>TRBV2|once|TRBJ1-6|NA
TGTGCCAGCATCCGACAGAGTCCTAATTCACCCCTCCACTTT
CASIRQSPNSPLHF
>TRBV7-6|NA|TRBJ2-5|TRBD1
TGTGCCAGCAGCTTAGGGACAGGGTTGGAGACCCAGTACTTC
CASSLGTGLETQYF
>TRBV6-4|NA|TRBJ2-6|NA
TGTGCCAGCAGTGACTCGTTTCCAGGGGCTGGGGCCAACGTCCTGACTTTC
CASSDSFPGAGANVLTF
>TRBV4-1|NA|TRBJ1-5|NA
TGCGCCAGCAGCCAGTCTACAGCCTCGACCCAGCATTTT
CASSQSTASTQHF
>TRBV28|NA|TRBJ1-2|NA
TGTGCCAGCGGCCCAAACTATGGCTACACCTTC
CASGPNYGYTF
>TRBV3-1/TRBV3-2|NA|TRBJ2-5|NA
TGTGCCAGCAGGTCTCAAGAGACCCAGTACTTC
CASRSQETQYF
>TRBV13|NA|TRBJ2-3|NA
TGTGCCAGCAGCTCCAGCTTAGATGAAGATACGCAGTATTTT
CASSSSLDEDTQYF
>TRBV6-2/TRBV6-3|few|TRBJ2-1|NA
TGTGCCAGCAGTTCCAGACGGATTAACGGCAGGGAGAGCTCCTACAATGAGCAGTTCTTC
CASSSRRINGRESSYNEQFF
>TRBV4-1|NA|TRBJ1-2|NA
TGCGCCAGCAGCCATATTGGTGGCTACACCTTC
CASSHIGGYTF
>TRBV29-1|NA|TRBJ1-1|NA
TGCAGCGCTACAGGGTCGGGAACTGAAGCTTTCTTT
CSATGSGTEAFF
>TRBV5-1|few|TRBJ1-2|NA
TGCGCCAGCAGCTTGATTTCCGGGACGCAGGAAATCTATGGCTACACCTTC
CASSLISGTQEIYGYTF
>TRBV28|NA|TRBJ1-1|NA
TGTGCCAGCAGTTTGGTCGGAGGGTGGGTGAACACTGAAGCTTTCTTT
CASSLVGGWVNTEAFF